The sequence of this TCR beta chain was determined in a study of blood T cell repertoires in COVID-19. Study-level information: Acute and convalescent COVID-19 samples came from the United States, Italy and Spain.

Original processing methods: Amplification of reference gene primers was used by the study to estimate nucleated cell counts. Assay used: immunoSEQ multiplex PCR; TCRdb lists only in-frame clones, some missing. That table is the source of V, J and clone size, and D and trimming were worked out from the DNA. This table has tens of thousands of clones, about 84% appearing once. The CDR3 contains 15 residues. V dropped 7 bases and J dropped 5 bases, with 18 bases sitting between them. Germline V gene sequence: CDR1 MDHEN, CDR2 SYDVKM. The sequenced sample consisted of peripheral blood. J is TRBJ1-5 and V is TRBV28, with D maybe TRBD1 (6 bases). The clonotype originates from a human donor in a cohort sampled during active COVID-19. The CDR3 DNA reads TGTGCCAGCAAGGACAGCCTTATAACTGATCAGCCCCAGCATTTT. As protein: CASKDSLITDQPQHF.